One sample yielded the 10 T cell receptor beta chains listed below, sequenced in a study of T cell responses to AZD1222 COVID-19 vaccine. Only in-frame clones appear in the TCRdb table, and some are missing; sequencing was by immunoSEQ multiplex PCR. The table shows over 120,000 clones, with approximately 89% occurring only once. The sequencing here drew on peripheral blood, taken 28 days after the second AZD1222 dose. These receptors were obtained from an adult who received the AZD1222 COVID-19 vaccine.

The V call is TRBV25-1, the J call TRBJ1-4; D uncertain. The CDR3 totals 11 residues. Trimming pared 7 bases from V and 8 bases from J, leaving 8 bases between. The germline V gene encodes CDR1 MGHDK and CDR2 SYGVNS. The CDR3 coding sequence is TGTGCCAGCACCCTTGGAGAAAAACTGTTTTTT. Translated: CASTLGEKLFF.

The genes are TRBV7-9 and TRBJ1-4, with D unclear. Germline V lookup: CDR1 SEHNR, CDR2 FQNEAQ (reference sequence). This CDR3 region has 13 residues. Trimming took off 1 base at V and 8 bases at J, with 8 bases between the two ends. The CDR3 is CASSLEQSEKLFF. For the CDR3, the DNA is TGTGCCAGCAGCTTAGAACAGTCCGAAAAACTGTTTTTT.

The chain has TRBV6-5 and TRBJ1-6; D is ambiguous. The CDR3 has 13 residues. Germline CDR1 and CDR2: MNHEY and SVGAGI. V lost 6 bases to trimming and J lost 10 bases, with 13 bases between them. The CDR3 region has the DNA TGTGCCAGCAGGTACAGCGGGCGCTCACCCCTCCACTTT. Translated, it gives CASRYSGRSPLHF.

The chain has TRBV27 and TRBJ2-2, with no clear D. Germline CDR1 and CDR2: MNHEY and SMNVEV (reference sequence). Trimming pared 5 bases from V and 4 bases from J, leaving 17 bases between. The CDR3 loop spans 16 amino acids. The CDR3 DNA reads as TGTGCCAGCAGTCCAACGGTCCGAGGTGCCACCGGGGAGCTGTTTTTT. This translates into CASSPTVRGATGELFF.

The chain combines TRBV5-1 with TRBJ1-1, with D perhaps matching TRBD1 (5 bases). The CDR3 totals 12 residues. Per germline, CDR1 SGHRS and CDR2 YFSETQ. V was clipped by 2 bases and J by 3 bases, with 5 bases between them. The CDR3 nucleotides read TGCGCCAGCAGCTTAGGGGACACTGAAGCTTTCTTT. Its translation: CASSLGDTEAFF.

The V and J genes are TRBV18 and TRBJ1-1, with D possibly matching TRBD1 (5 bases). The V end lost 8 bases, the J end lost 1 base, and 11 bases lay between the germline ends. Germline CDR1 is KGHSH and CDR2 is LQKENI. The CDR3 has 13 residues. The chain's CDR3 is CASLGTANTEAFF. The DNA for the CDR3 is TGTGCCAGCCTTGGGACGGCGAACACTGAAGCTTTCTTT.

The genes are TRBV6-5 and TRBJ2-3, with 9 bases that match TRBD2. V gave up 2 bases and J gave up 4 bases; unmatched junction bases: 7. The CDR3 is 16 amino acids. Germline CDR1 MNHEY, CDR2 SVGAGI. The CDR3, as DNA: TGTGCCAGCAGTTACGAGGCGGGAGGGGGTCCAGATACGCAGTATTTT. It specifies CASSYEAGGGPDTQYF.

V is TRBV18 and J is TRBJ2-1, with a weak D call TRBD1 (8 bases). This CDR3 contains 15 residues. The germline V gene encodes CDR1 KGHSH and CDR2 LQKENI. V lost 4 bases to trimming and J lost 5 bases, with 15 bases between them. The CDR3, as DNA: TGTGCCAGCTCACAGAGCGGGACAGGAGACAATGAGCAGTTCTTC. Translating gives CASSQSGTGDNEQFF.

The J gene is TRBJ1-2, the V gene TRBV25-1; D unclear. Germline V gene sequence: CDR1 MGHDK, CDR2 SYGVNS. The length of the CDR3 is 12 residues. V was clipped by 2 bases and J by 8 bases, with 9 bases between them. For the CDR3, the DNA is TGTGCCAGCAGTGAAGTGGAGAGGGGCTACACCTTC. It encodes CASSEVERGYTF.

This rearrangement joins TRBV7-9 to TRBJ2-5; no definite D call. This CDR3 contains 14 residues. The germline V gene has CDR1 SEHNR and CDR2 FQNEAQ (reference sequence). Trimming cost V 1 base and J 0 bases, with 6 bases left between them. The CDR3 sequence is CASSLVGYQETQYF. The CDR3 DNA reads TGTGCCAGCAGCTTAGTGGGGTACCAAGAGACCCAGTACTTC.